This T cell receptor (beta chain) was recovered during a study of blood T cell repertoires in COVID-19. The CDR3 runs to 13 residues. Repertoires were generated with immunoSEQ multiplex PCR, while TCRdb's copy carries only in-frame clones and drops some. The table includes 120,000 to 150,000 clones, 75% to 90% detected once. The receptor's source is a human donor in a cohort sampled during active COVID-19. The rearrangement joins TRBV21-1 to TRBJ2-7; the table assigns TRBD1, which was not confirmed against the DNA. TRBV21-1 is listed as a pseudogene. The sequenced sample consisted of peripheral blood. The CDR3 DNA reads TGTGCCAGCAGCAGGGACAGGTCGAGGGAGCAGTACGTC. This codes for CASSRDRSREQYV.